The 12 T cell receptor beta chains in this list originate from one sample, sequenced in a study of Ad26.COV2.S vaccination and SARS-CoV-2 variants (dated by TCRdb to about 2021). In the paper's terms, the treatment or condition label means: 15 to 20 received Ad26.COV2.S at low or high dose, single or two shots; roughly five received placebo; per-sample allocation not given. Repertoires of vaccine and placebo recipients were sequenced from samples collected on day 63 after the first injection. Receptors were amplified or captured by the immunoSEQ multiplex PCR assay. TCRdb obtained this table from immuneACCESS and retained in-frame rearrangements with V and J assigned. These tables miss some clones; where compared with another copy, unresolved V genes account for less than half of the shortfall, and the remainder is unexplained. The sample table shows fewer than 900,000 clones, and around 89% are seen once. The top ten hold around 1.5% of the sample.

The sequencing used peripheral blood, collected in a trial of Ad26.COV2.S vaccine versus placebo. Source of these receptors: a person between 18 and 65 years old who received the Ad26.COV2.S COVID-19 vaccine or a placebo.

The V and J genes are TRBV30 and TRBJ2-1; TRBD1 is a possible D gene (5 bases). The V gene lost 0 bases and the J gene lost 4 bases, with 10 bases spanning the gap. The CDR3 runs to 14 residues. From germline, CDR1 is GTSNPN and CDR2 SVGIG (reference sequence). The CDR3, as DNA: TGTGCCTGGAGTGTAAGGGGAAATTACAATGAGCAGTTCTTC. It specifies CAWSVRGNYNEQFF.

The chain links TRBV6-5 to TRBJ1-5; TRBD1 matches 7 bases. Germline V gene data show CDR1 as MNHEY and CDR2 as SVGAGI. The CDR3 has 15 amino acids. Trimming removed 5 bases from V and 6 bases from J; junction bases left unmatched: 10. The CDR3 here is CASSPQGTGTQPQHF. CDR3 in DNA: TGTGCCAGCAGTCCACAGGGGACGGGCACTCAGCCCCAGCATTTT.

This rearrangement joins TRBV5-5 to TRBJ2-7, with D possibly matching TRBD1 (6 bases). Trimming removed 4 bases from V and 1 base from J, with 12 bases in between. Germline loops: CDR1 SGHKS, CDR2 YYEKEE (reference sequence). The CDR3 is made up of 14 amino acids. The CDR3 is CASSLRDISYEQYF. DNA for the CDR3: TGTGCCAGCAGCCTCAGGGACATTTCCTACGAGCAGTACTTC.

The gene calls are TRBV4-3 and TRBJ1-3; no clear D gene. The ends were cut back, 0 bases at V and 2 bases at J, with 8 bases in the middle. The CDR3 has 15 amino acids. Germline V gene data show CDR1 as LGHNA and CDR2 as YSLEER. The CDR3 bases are TGCGCCAGCAGCCAAGATGTTAGCACTGGAAACACCATATATTTT. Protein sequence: CASSQDVSTGNTIYF.

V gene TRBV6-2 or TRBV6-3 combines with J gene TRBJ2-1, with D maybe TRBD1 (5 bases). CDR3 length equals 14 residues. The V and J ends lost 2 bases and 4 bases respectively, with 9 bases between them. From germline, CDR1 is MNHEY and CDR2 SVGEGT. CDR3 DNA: TGTGCCAGCAGTTACCTGACAGATTACAATGAGCAGTTCTTC. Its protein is CASSYLTDYNEQFF.

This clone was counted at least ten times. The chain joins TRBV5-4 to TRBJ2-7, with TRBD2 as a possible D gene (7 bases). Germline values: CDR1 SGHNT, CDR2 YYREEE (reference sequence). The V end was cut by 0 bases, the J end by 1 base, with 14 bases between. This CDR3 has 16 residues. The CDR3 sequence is CASSLAYAGASYEQYF. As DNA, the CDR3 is TGTGCCAGCAGCTTGGCCTACGCGGGGGCGTCCTACGAGCAGTACTTC.

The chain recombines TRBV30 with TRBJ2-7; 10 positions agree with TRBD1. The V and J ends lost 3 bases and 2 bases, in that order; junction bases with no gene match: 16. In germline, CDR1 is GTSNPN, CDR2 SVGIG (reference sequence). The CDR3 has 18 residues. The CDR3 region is CAWRTGTGDEVKTYEQYF. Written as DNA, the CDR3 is TGTGCCTGGAGGACCGGGACAGGGGACGAGGTAAAAACCTACGAGCAGTACTTC.

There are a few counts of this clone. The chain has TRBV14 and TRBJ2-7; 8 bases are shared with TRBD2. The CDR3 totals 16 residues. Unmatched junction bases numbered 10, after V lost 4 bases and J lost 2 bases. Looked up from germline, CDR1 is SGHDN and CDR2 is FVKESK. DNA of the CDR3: TGTGCCAGCAGCCGGGGACTAGTAGCCGGAGCCTACGAGCAGTACTTC. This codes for CASSRGLVAGAYEQYF.

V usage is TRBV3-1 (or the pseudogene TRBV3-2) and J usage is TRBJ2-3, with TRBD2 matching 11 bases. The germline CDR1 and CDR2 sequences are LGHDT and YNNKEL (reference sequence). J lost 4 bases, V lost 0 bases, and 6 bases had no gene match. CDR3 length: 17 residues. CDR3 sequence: CASSQELAGDSADTQYF. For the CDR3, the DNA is TGTGCCAGCAGCCAAGAACTAGCGGGGGATAGCGCAGATACGCAGTATTTT.

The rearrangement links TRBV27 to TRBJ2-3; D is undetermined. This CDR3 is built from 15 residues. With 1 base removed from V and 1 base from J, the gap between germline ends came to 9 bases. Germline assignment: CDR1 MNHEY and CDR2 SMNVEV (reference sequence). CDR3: CASSLFSVGTDTQYF. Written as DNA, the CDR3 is TGTGCCAGCAGTTTATTCAGTGTTGGCACAGATACGCAGTATTTT.

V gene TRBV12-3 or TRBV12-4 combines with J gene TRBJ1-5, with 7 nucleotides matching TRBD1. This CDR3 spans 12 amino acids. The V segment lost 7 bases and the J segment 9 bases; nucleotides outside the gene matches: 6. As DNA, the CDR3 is TGTGCCAGCACCAGGGGGAGTCCGCCCCAGCATTTT. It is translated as CASTRGSPPQHF.

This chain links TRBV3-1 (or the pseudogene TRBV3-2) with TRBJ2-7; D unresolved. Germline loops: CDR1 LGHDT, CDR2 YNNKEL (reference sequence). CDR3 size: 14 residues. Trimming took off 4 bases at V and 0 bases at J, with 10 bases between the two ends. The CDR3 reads CASSPPASSYEQYF. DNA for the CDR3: TGTGCCAGCAGCCCCCCTGCGTCCTCCTACGAGCAGTACTTC.